Each of the 31 T cell receptor beta chains below was sequenced from the same sample in a study of blood T cell repertoires in COVID-19. Assay: immunoSEQ multiplex PCR; the TCRdb copy retains only in-frame clones and omits some. The sample includes some 260,000 clones, about 89% of them seen just once. Sequencing was done on a sample of PBMCs or T cells enriched from blood (not recorded which). The receptor set was obtained from a man aged 35-49 years who had recovered from COVID-19.

This chain joins TRBV28 and TRBJ1-2; D might be TRBD1 (6 bases). Between the trimmed V and J ends, which lost 4 bases and 2 bases, there was a span of 11 bases. CDR3 length: 14 residues. In germline, CDR1 is MDHEN, CDR2 SYDVKM. CDR3 amino acids: CASSSPGGNYGYTF. Here the CDR3 DNA reads TGTGCCAGCAGTTCCCCGGGGGGCAACTATGGCTACACCTTC.

The chain is built from TRBV6-2 or TRBV6-3 and TRBJ2-2; D possibly corresponds to TRBD1 (5 bases). Germline CDR1 is MNHEY and CDR2 is SVGEGT. CDR3 length: 13 amino acids. V was trimmed by 0 bases and J by 6 bases, leaving 5 bases between them. The CDR3 is CASSYSTAGELFF. DNA of the CDR3: TGTGCCAGCAGTTACTCGACAGCCGGGGAGCTGTTTTTT.

CDR3 nucleotide sequence: TGTGCCAGCAGTTTATCCTCATCACTGACAGGCTCCGCCATGAACACCGGGGAGCTGTTTTTT. Translating gives CASSLSSSLTGSAMNTGELFF. The chain joins TRBV27 to TRBJ2-2; a possible D gene is TRBD1 (6 bases). The CDR3 runs to 21 residues. Germline CDR1 is MNHEY and CDR2 is SMNVEV (reference sequence). Trimming removed 0 bases from V and 1 base from J, with 24 bases in between.

DNA for the CDR3: TGTGCCAGCAGCTCCCAAGCGGGAGTGGCCAAAAACATTCAGTACTTC. Amino acids: CASSSQAGVAKNIQYF. The gene calls are TRBV7-3 and TRBJ2-4; TRBD2 matches at 8 bases. The ends lost 4 bases at V and 1 base at J; junction bases unmatched: 6. The CDR3 is made up of 16 amino acids. Looked up from germline, CDR1 is SGHTA and CDR2 is FQGTGA.

This clone was detected only a few times. This rearrangement joins TRBV7-3 to TRBJ1-1; a weak D match, TRBD1 (6 bases). V lost 1 base, J lost 1 base, and 10 bases lay in between. CDR1 and CDR2 from the germline V gene are SGHTA and FQGTGA. The CDR3 is 15 amino acids. CDR3 coding DNA: TGTGCCAGCAGCTTAATTCGGACAGCGAACACTGAAGCTTTCTTT. It translates to CASSLIRTANTEAFF.

The V gene is TRBV7-2, the J gene TRBJ2-1; D is ambiguous. CDR1 and CDR2 from the germline V gene are SGHTA and FQGNSA. CDR3 size: 16 residues. V lost 5 bases, J lost 0 bases, and 14 bases lay in between. The CDR3 spells CASSPYSRSSYNEQFF. In DNA form, the CDR3 reads TGTGCCAGCAGCCCCTATTCTCGGAGCTCCTACAATGAGCAGTTCTTC.

The chain is built from TRBV5-6 and TRBJ2-3, with 8 nucleotides matching TRBD1. This CDR3 is 14 amino acids long. With 7 bases clipped from V and 5 bases from J, the junction kept 9 bases outside the gene matches. Germline V gene lookup returns CDR1 SGHDT and CDR2 YYEEEE. The CDR3 sequence is CASGRQGFRDTQYF. The CDR3 DNA reads TGTGCCAGCGGGAGACAGGGGTTTCGAGATACGCAGTATTTT. Based on the CDR3 plus reference TRBV5-6 and TRBJ2-3, the full variable domain is DAGVTQSPTHLIKTRGQQVTLRCSPKSGHDTVSWYQQALGQGPQFIFQYYEEEERQRGNFPDRFSGHQFPNYSSELNVNALLLGDSALYLCASGRQGFRDTQYFGPGTRLTVL.

The chain recombines TRBV5-5 with TRBJ1-1, with D unresolved. This CDR3 has 15 amino acids. Per germline, CDR1 SGHKS and CDR2 YYEKEE (reference sequence). Trimming took 0 bases from V and 0 from J, leaving 9 bases between them. The CDR3 coding sequence is TGTGCCAGCAGCTTGGTCATCTATATGAACACTGAAGCTTTCTTT. Translation: CASSLVIYMNTEAFF.

V is TRBV15 and J is TRBJ1-4; D gene ambiguous. CDR3 length: 14 residues. From germline, CDR1 is LNHNV and CDR2 YYDKDF (reference sequence). The V gene lost 5 bases and the J gene lost 5 bases, with 12 bases spanning the gap. The CDR3 DNA reads TGTGCCACCAGCCTCCCGTGGGCAAATGAAAAACTGTTTTTT. The encoded protein is CATSLPWANEKLFF.

This chain connects TRBV4-1 to TRBJ2-7; D is possibly TRBD1 (6 bases). The germline V gene encodes CDR1 MGHRA and CDR2 YSYEKL. Trimming left V 1 base short and J 1 base short, with 11 bases between. The CDR3 is 15 amino acids. Here the CDR3 DNA reads TGCGCCAGCAGCCAAGCCGATACAGGGTCCTACGAGCAGTACTTC. Its protein is CASSQADTGSYEQYF.

The genes are TRBV6-2 or TRBV6-3 and TRBJ2-3; 11 nucleotides align to TRBD2. The CDR3 totals 16 residues. Germline V gene lookup returns CDR1 MNHEY and CDR2 SVGEGT. V lost 5 bases and J lost 3; bases outside the gene matches: 7. CDR3 nucleotide sequence: TGTGCCAGCAGTGCTCCGGGACTAGCGGTTACAGATACGCAGTATTTT. This translates into CASSAPGLAVTDTQYF.

The chain joins TRBV27 to TRBJ2-7, with 7 bases lining up with TRBD1. This CDR3 contains 14 residues. The V and J ends lost 8 bases and 3 bases, in that order; junction bases with no gene match: 10. CDR1 is MNHEY and CDR2 is SMNVEV in the germline V gene (reference sequence). The CDR3 here is CASRTGVTGYEQYF. The CDR3 DNA reads TGTGCCAGCCGCACAGGGGTCACCGGCTACGAGCAGTACTTC.

The V and J genes are TRBV10-2 and TRBJ1-2, with TRBD1 matching 7 bases. The germline gives CDR1 WSHSY, CDR2 SAAADI. CDR3 length: 19 residues. Germline trimming cut 4 bases from V and 0 bases from J; bases unmatched to any gene: 17. The CDR3 nucleotides are TGCGCCAGCAGTGCAACACTCCGGGACAGAGCCGAAGCTAACTATGGCTACACCTTC. Translated, it gives CASSATLRDRAEANYGYTF.

The chain recombines TRBV29-1 with TRBJ1-1, with 7 bases fitting TRBD1. The germline gives CDR1 SQVTM, CDR2 ANQGSEA. V shed 3 bases and J 1 base; nucleotides not matched to a gene: 5. The CDR3 covers 14 residues. The CDR3 DNA is TGCAGCGTTGAGGAGGGGGCAGGGAACACTGAAGCTTTCTTT. Amino acid sequence: CSVEEGAGNTEAFF.

The chain employs TRBV10-1 and TRBJ2-7; the match to TRBD2 covers 12 bases. This CDR3 has 18 amino acids. Per germline, CDR1 WNHNN and CDR2 SYGVQD (reference sequence). With V trimmed by 4 bases and J by 5 bases, 15 bases remained unmatched. Written as DNA, the CDR3 is TGCGCCAGCAGTGTTTTGAAGCTAGCGGGAGGGCCCAGGAACGAGCAGTACTTC. It specifies CASSVLKLAGGPRNEQYF.

CDR3 nucleotide sequence: TGTGCCAGCAGTTACGACAGATCCTCTGGAAACACCATATATTTT. Translating it yields CASSYDRSSGNTIYF. V gene TRBV6-6 combines with J gene TRBJ1-3, with D possibly TRBD1 on 5 matching bases. Germline CDR1 and CDR2: MNHNY and SVGAGI (reference sequence). CDR3 size: 15 residues. Trimming pared 2 bases from V and 0 bases from J, leaving 8 bases between.

CDR3 in amino acids: CASSGRNLRTLSYEQYF. The CDR3 DNA reads as TGTGCCAGCAGCGGCCGAAACCTTAGGACACTGTCCTACGAGCAGTACTTC. J is TRBJ2-7 and V is TRBV11-2, with a tentative D call TRBD1 (5 bases). Trimming removed 5 bases at V and 1 base at J, with 21 bases between. Germline V lookup: CDR1 SGHAT, CDR2 FQNNGV. This CDR3 spans 17 amino acids.

The chain links TRBV18 to TRBJ2-1; TRBD2 matches at 11 bases. Germline lookup yields CDR1 KGHSH and CDR2 LQKENI. Trimming cost V 3 bases and J 0 bases; bases outside gene matches: 10. CDR3 length equals 19 residues. CDR3 in DNA: TGTGCCAGCTCACCGGGACTGATAGCGGGGGGGAGCTCCTACAATGAGCAGTTCTTC. Translated: CASSPGLIAGGSSYNEQFF.

On this clone itself: The sample carries other DNA sequences with the same CDR3. V and J are TRBV6-5 and TRBJ2-7; a weak D match, TRBD2 (6 bases). CDR3 length equals 15 residues. Germline CDR1 reads MNHEY; CDR2 reads SVGAGI. V gave up 0 bases and J gave up 0 bases, with 9 bases separating them. The CDR3 here is CASSYSDSGSYEQYF. Here the CDR3 DNA reads TGTGCCAGCAGTTACTCCGATAGCGGCTCCTACGAGCAGTACTTC.

The chain has TRBV7-5 and TRBJ1-1. TRBV7-5 is labeled a pseudogene. The CDR3 is 17 residues long. CDR3 DNA: TGTGCCAGAAGCCAAGGAGGGTTGAAACAGTTGAACACTGAAGCTTTCTTT. Translation: CARSQGGLKQLNTEAFF.

V gene TRBV15 combines with J gene TRBJ1-2, with D possibly TRBD1 on 5 matching bases. Trimming pared 8 bases from V and 6 bases from J, leaving 19 bases between. Germline V CDR1 and CDR2: LNHNV, YYDKDF (reference sequence). CDR3 length: 14 amino acids. The CDR3 nucleotides are TGTGCCACCTCGCTTTCTAGGGGCGCGGATGGCTACACCTTC. This sequence encodes CATSLSRGADGYTF.

V usage is TRBV24-1 and J usage is TRBJ1-5, with TRBD1 identical over 12 bases. The CDR3 spans 17 residues. Trimming took 10 bases from V and 0 from J; bases not matched to a gene: 9. The V gene's germline CDR1 is KGHDR and CDR2 SFDVKD. CDR3 residues: CATSRGTGGYSNQPQHF. As DNA, the CDR3 is TGTGCCACTTCCCGCGGGACAGGGGGCTATAGCAATCAGCCCCAGCATTTT.

The V call is TRBV25-1, the J call TRBJ1-2; D unresolved. Looked up from germline, CDR1 is MGHDK and CDR2 is SYGVNS. Trimming took off 5 bases at V and 4 bases at J, with 14 bases between the two ends. There are 14 residues in the CDR3. CDR3 amino acids: CASSREGWGYGYTF. CDR3 coding DNA: TGTGCCAGCAGTCGGGAGGGATGGGGCTATGGCTACACCTTC.

The chain combines TRBV3-1 (or the pseudogene TRBV3-2) with TRBJ2-7; 14 bases are shared with TRBD2. J was trimmed by 5 bases and V by 6 bases; bases with no gene match: 15. Looked up from germline, CDR1 is LGHDT and CDR2 is YNNKEL (reference sequence). The CDR3 sequence is 18 residues long. The CDR3 region is CASRPTPGTSGSLNEQYF. As DNA, the CDR3 is TGTGCCAGCAGGCCAACGCCGGGGACTAGCGGGAGTTTGAACGAGCAGTACTTC.

The V and J genes are TRBV15 and TRBJ2-7, with a weak D call TRBD1 (6 bases). Germline V gene data show CDR1 as LNHNV and CDR2 as YYDKDF (reference sequence). The CDR3 is 14 residues long. V was cut by 5 bases and J by 2 bases, with 13 bases left in between. The CDR3 coding sequence is TGTGCCACCAGCGCCTGGGACACTGCCTACGAGCAGTACTTC. Translating gives CATSAWDTAYEQYF.

The V call is TRBV4-2, the J call TRBJ1-2; 11 bases map to TRBD1. The V segment lost 3 bases and the J segment 3 bases; nucleotides outside the gene matches: 6. Germline values: CDR1 LGHNA, CDR2 YNFKEQ. CDR3 length: 16 residues. The DNA of the CDR3 is TGTGCCAGCAGCCATAACGGACAGGGGGCTGACTATGGCTACACCTTC. Encoded protein: CASSHNGQGADYGYTF.

This rearrangement joins TRBV18 to TRBJ2-3; 11 positions agree with TRBD2. CDR1 and CDR2 (germline): KGHSH, LQKENI. This CDR3 is 17 amino acids long. J lost 0 bases, V lost 6 bases, and 8 bases had no gene match. The CDR3 loop is CASSPGTSGLSTDTQYF. The CDR3 nucleotides are TGTGCCAGCTCGCCTGGGACTAGCGGACTTAGCACAGATACGCAGTATTTT.

The chain couples TRBV19 to TRBJ1-3; D unclear. Germline V CDR1 and CDR2: LNHDA, SQIVND (reference sequence). V was pared by 3 bases and J by 2 bases, with 11 bases between. The CDR3 is made up of 15 amino acids. DNA of the CDR3: TGTGCCAGTAGTATCGCGGCGCAAACTGGAAACACCATATATTTT. It yields the protein CASSIAAQTGNTIYF.

The chain is built from TRBV19 and TRBJ1-1; maybe TRBD1 (6 bases). The V and J ends lost 6 bases and 2 bases respectively, with 13 bases between them. CDR3 length: 14 amino acids. CDR1 and CDR2 (germline): LNHDA, SQIVND (reference sequence). CDR3 coding DNA: TGTGCCAGTAGCAACACCGGGACAAACACTGAAGCTTTCTTT. This codes for CASSNTGTNTEAFF. The whole variable domain, remainder taken from reference TRBV19 and TRBJ1-1, is DGGITQSPKYLFRKEGQNVTLSCEQNLNHDAMYWYRQDPGQGLRLIYYSQIVNDFQKGDIAEGYSVSREKKESFPLTVTSAQKNPTAFYLCASSNTGTNTEAFFGQGTRLTVV.

The chain links TRBV5-1 to TRBJ1-3, with D unresolved. Germline V gene data show CDR1 as SGHRS and CDR2 as YFSETQ. Trimming removed 5 bases at V and 6 bases at J, with 15 bases between. The CDR3 contains 14 residues. CDR3 nucleotides: TGCGCCAGCAGACCTCTAGGAATGCAAAACACCATATATTTT. This codes for CASRPLGMQNTIYF.

This sequence joins TRBV7-9 and TRBJ1-2; no clear D. Trimming left V 5 bases short and J 2 bases short, with 15 bases between. Germline values: CDR1 SEHNR, CDR2 FQNEAQ (reference sequence). This CDR3 is 15 amino acids long. This CDR3 is CASSREPHSNYGYTF. DNA for the CDR3: TGTGCCAGCAGCCGTGAACCCCACAGCAACTATGGCTACACCTTC.